This T cell receptor (beta chain) was found in a study of CXCR3-negative and CXCR3-positive naive CD8 T cells. This CDR3 is 14 amino acids long. Germline V CDR1 and CDR2: KGHSH, LQKENI. At around 300,000 cells each, triplicate sorts were carried out for each CD8+ T cell subset. For this clonotype: Its antigen is as yet unknown.

Study-level findings and limits: TRB CDR3 properties served as the basis for inferring TCR strength, and surface CD5 was comparable between naive subsets. In naive cells, CXCR3-negative and CXCR3-positive subsets had similar TRBV-TRBJ usage; memory cells differed.

UMI-labeled 5' RACE yielded the TRB cDNA libraries. TCRdb re-called the 5' RACE reads; one entry per CDR3 protein, DNA not given. This sample's table reports 65,000 to 85,000 distinct CDR3 sequences. Source material: naive CXCR3- CD8+ T cells from blood. Subset given: CD45RO-CCR7+CD27+CD95- naive CD8+ T cells lacking CXCR3 (TNR3-). The chain links TRBV18 to TRBJ2-7. The TCR was taken from a human donor in good health. Some clones in this sample may be carry-over from other donors' samples. This CDR3 reads CASSPRDSLHEQYF.